This entry lists 2 T cell receptor beta chains sequenced from one sample in a study of CD8 T cells in ankylosing spondylitis. The antigens for these receptors are not known. MiXCR, run by TCRdb on the 5' RACE reads, gives a single entry per CDR3 protein. The sample has around 94,000 distinct CDR3 sequences, about 9% seen once; the top ten hold around 30%. Findings and caveats of the study: Roughly eight highly homologous variants made up a TCR beta motif that seemed to typify ankylosing spondylitis blood.

The material sequenced was blood, either unsorted or a sorted T cell fraction (not recorded which). The receptors come from a male donor with ankylosing spondylitis.

This clonotype appeared a few times. This chain uses TRBV10-3 with TRBJ2-7, with 11 positions matching TRBD2. This CDR3 is 13 amino acids long. V gave up 3 bases and J gave up 5 bases; unmatched junction bases: 0. Per germline, CDR1 ENHRY and CDR2 SYGVKD. The CDR3 is CAISELAGDEQYV. The CDR3 nucleotides read TGTGCCATCAGTGAACTAGCGGGAGACGAGCAGTACGTC.

Ten or more counts support this clonotype. V and J are TRBV11-3 and TRBJ2-1; possibly TRBD1 for D (5 bases). Germline V lookup: CDR1 SGHNT, CDR2 YENEEA. V was trimmed by 4 bases and J by 6 bases, leaving 7 bases between them. The CDR3 is 12 amino acids. This CDR3 is CASSSGLNEQFF. The CDR3 DNA reads as TGTGCCAGCAGCTCAGGGCTCAATGAGCAGTTCTTC.